A selection of T cell receptor beta chains follows, all from one sample in a study of response to subunit inactivated influenza vaccine. TCRdb redid the calling of the RT-PCR reads with MiXCR, one entry per CDR3 protein. The data show 500,000 to 600,000 distinct CDR3 sequences, roughly 10% seen once. The sequencing used PBMCs from blood, collected on the day of vaccination. The receptors originated from a man in his fifties or sixties who received an inactivated influenza vaccine. Both conserved end residues are part of each CDR3. A D gene is named only where the DNA matches it firmly. Size values are once, few and many counts, or a class for expanded clones, and some rows have none.

CASRGSGPPSGELFF	TGCGCCAGCAGGGGTTCCGGGCCCCCGTCCGGGGAGCTGTTTTTT	TRBJ2-2	.	TRBV5-1	.
CSVVRQGAQETQYF	TGCAGCGTTGTCCGACAGGGGGCACAAGAGACCCAGTACTTC	TRBJ2-5	few	TRBV29-1	TRBD1
CASSPRYRAIDNEQFF	TGTGCCAGCAGCCCCCGATACAGGGCCATCGACAATGAGCAGTTCTTC	TRBJ2-1	.	TRBV7-2	.
CASSSRDYSYEQYF	TGTGCCAGCAGTTCCCGGGACTACTCCTACGAGCAGTACTTC	TRBJ2-7	few	TRBV12-3/TRBV12-4	TRBD2
CASSQSSVYNEQFF	TGTGCCAGCAGCCAGAGTTCGGTTTACAATGAGCAGTTCTTC	TRBJ2-1	.	TRBV3-1	.
CASRGRSGTFYEQYF	TGTGCCAGCAGAGGGCGTAGCGGGACCTTCTACGAGCAGTACTTC	TRBJ2-7	few	TRBV12-3/TRBV12-4	TRBD2
CASSAEETGNGGYTF	TGTGCCAGCAGCGCAGAAGAAACAGGGAACGGAGGCTACACCTTC	TRBJ1-2	.	TRBV3-1	.
CASSLGDLRGSYNEQFF	TGTGCCAGCAGCTTAGGGGACTTAAGGGGCTCCTACAATGAGCAGTTCTTC	TRBJ2-1	few	TRBV7-6	.
CASRLDRATNEKLFF	TGTGCCAGCAGATTGGACAGGGCGACTAATGAAAAACTGTTTTTT	TRBJ1-4	few	TRBV6-1	TRBD1
CSGLTGSHGYTF	TGCAGCGGGCTGACAGGGAGCCATGGCTACACCTTC	TRBJ1-2	.	TRBV29-1	TRBD1
CSAPRSTDTQYF	TGCAGTGCCCCAAGAAGCACAGATACGCAGTATTTT	TRBJ2-3	.	TRBV20-1	.
CASSFAGAQPQHF	TGTGCCAGCAGTTTTGCAGGGGCTCAGCCCCAGCATTTT	TRBJ1-5	.	TRBV12-3/TRBV12-4	.
CSATPMSRTQREQFF	TGCAGTGCCACACCCATGTCTAGGACACAGAGAGAGCAGTTCTTC	TRBJ2-1	.	TRBV20-1	.
CASSPGTGFYGYTF	TGTGCCAGCAGCCCCGGGACCGGGTTTTATGGCTACACCTTC	TRBJ1-2	many	TRBV6-1	.
CSVASGSTDTQYF	TGCAGCGTCGCTAGCGGTTCCACAGATACGCAGTATTTT	TRBJ2-3	few	TRBV29-1	TRBD2
CSARGRTGGNEQFF	TGCAGTGCTAGAGGTCGGACAGGGGGCAATGAGCAGTTCTTC	TRBJ2-1	few	TRBV20-1	TRBD1
CATSRDLQRGNTIYF	TGTGCCACCAGCAGAGATCTACAGCGTGGAAACACCATATATTTT	TRBJ1-3	.	TRBV15	.
CASSLRAGAGYEQYF	TGTGCCAGCAGTTTGAGAGCGGGAGCGGGGTACGAGCAGTACTTC	TRBJ2-7	.	TRBV27	TRBD2